These T cell receptor beta chains were read from a single sample in a study of metastatic and nonmetastatic thyroid tumors. MiXCR re-clonotyped the PCR reads for TCRdb. The sample records about 93,000 clones, around 7.8% being singletons. The sample comprised blood. These receptors originate from a female donor with papillary thyroid cancer or a benign thyroid nodule (not recorded which). Some clones in this sample may be carry-over from other donors' samples. Both conserved end residues are part of each CDR3. A D gene is named only where the DNA matches it firmly. Expanded clones are given a class, and other clones once, few, many or no size at all.

V,D,J,size,CDR3,DNA
TRBV20-1,-,TRBJ1-2,many,CSATGLYGYTF,TGCAGTGCTACAGGGCTCTATGGCTACACCTTC
TRBV12-3/TRBV12-4,-,TRBJ1-1,many,CASSRQMNTEAFF,TGTGCCAGCAGCCGCCAGATGAACACTGAAGCTTTCTTT
TRBV27,TRBD1,TRBJ1-5,many,CASSLMGQGGNQPQHF,TGTGCCAGCAGTTTGATGGGACAGGGAGGCAATCAGCCCCAGCATTTT
TRBV7-3,TRBD1,TRBJ1-1,many,CASSLRGTGEDTEAFF,TGTGCCAGCAGCTTAAGGGGGACAGGGGAGGACACTGAAGCTTTCTTT
TRBV10-3,-,TRBJ1-2,many,CAISESGQPLYGYTF,TGTGCCATCAGTGAGTCAGGACAGCCTCTCTATGGCTACACCTTC
TRBV5-6,-,TRBJ2-2,-,CASSPGGNTGELFF,TGTGCCAGCAGCCCCGGAGGTAACACCGGGGAGCTGTTTTTT
TRBV6-2/TRBV6-3,TRBD2,TRBJ2-1,many,CASSSGTAGGPVEQFF,TGTGCCAGCAGTTCGGGAACGGCGGGGGGGCCGGTTGAGCAGTTCTTC
TRBV5-5,TRBD1,TRBJ2-7,many,CASSLSQGAVYEQYF,TGTGCCAGCAGCTTGTCACAGGGGGCTGTTTACGAGCAGTACTTC
TRBV6-4,-,TRBJ1-1,many,CASSDMAGAKAFF,TGTGCCAGCAGTGACATGGCCGGCGCCAAAGCTTTCTTT
TRBV6-1,-,TRBJ1-1,-,CASSEETRTVETEAFF,TGTGCCAGCAGTGAAGAGACTAGGACAGTGGAAACTGAAGCTTTCTTT
TRBV2,TRBD1,TRBJ1-1,many,CASSPRGLDTEAFF,TGTGCCAGCAGCCCCAGGGGGCTGGACACTGAAGCTTTCTTT
TRBV3-1,-,TRBJ2-2,-,CASALNTGELFF,TGTGCCAGTGCGCTGAACACCGGGGAGCTGTTTTTT
TRBV9,-,TRBJ1-3,many,CASSPETSGNTIYF,TGTGCCAGCAGCCCTGAGACCTCTGGAAACACCATATATTTT
TRBV19,-,TRBJ1-6,-,CASSISAGDNSPLHF,TGTGCCAGTAGTATTTCAGCAGGGGATAATTCACCCCTCCACTTT
TRBV6-1,-,TRBJ1-2,-,CASSFVTGGRDGYTF,TGTGCCAGCAGCTTTGTGACGGGGGGCCGGGATGGCTACACCTTC
TRBV30,TRBD2,TRBJ2-1,-,CAWATFAGGPNEQFF,TGTGCCTGGGCTACCTTCGCGGGGGGGCCCAATGAGCAGTTCTTC
TRBV20-1,-,TRBJ1-2,-,CSAISRCGGPLNNGYTF,TGCAGTGCTATCTCTAGATGTGGAGGGCCCCTAAACAATGGCTACACCTTC
TRBV20-1,TRBD2,TRBJ2-5,many,CSARGSTGGGETQYF,TGCAGTGCTAGAGGCTCGACGGGGGGAGGGGAGACCCAGTACTTC
TRBV7-9,-,TRBJ1-6,many,CASSPNSPLHF,TGTGCCAGCAGCCCCAATTCACCCCTCCACTTT
TRBV28,-,TRBJ2-1,many,CASSHSGTSSYNEQFF,TGTGCCAGCAGTCACTCAGGGACCTCCTCTTACAATGAGCAGTTCTTC
TRBV30,-,TRBJ2-5,many,CAWSGVLPETQYF,TGTGCCTGGAGTGGGGTACTGCCCGAGACCCAGTACTTC
TRBV6-5,-,TRBJ2-5,many,CASSYISPGQGKQETQYF,TGTGCCAGCAGTTATATTTCTCCGGGGCAGGGAAAACAAGAGACCCAGTACTTC
TRBV7-8,-,TRBJ1-6,-,CASSEGQGGSYNSPLHF,TGTGCCAGCAGCGAAGGTCAGGGAGGGTCCTATAATTCACCCCTCCACTTT
TRBV27,TRBD2,TRBJ2-7,many,CASSTVAGIGYEQYF,TGTGCCAGCAGTACCGTAGCGGGGATAGGCTACGAGCAGTACTTC
TRBV19,-,TRBJ1-1,many,CASTLVAGNTEAFF,TGTGCCAGTACCCTCGTGGCAGGGAACACTGAAGCTTTCTTT
TRBV7-2,TRBD1,TRBJ2-3,many,CASSAYQGGQGSTDTQYF,TGTGCCAGCAGCGCTTACCAAGGGGGACAGGGTAGCACAGATACGCAGTATTTT
TRBV6-1,TRBD2,TRBJ2-6,few,CASSERAGAPWANVLTF,TGTGCCAGCAGTGAAAGAGCGGGGGCACCCTGGGCCAACGTCCTGACTTTC
TRBV11-1,TRBD2,TRBJ2-3,many,CASSSTATGGPDTQYF,TGTGCCAGCAGCTCAACCGCCACGGGGGGGCCAGATACGCAGTATTTT
TRBV6-1,-,TRBJ1-5,few,CASSEACGRGGCQPQHF,TGTGCCAGCAGTGAAGCATGTGGCAGGGGAGGGTGTCAGCCCCAGCATTTT
TRBV28,TRBD1,TRBJ2-7,many,CASSTLGQGGDEQYF,TGTGCCAGCAGTACCCTGGGACAGGGGGGGGACGAGCAGTACTTC
TRBV3-1,-,TRBJ1-1,many,CASSQEGRGTPTEAFF,TGTGCCAGCAGCCAAGAAGGGCGAGGGACCCCCACTGAAGCTTTCTTT
TRBV28,-,TRBJ2-7,many,CASSEVERTREQYF,TGTGCCAGCAGTGAAGTAGAGCGAACAAGGGAGCAGTACTTC
TRBV2,-,TRBJ1-5,few,CASSGSDLNQPQHF,TGTGCCAGCAGTGGGTCGGATCTCAATCAGCCCCAGCATTTT
TRBV5-4,-,TRBJ2-3,many,CASSLFVIPLPESTDTQYF,TGTGCCAGCAGCTTGTTCGTGATCCCCCTCCCGGAAAGCACAGATACGCAGTATTTT
TRBV30,-,TRBJ1-5,-,CAWIVNQPQHF,TGTGCCTGGATAGTCAATCAGCCCCAGCATTTT
TRBV28,TRBD1,TRBJ1-1,many,CASSLRDRENTEAFF,TGTGCCAGCAGTTTAAGGGACAGGGAGAACACTGAAGCTTTCTTT
TRBV5-1,-,TRBJ2-7,many,CASSGGALAYEQYF,TGCGCCAGCAGTGGGGGAGCCCTTGCCTACGAGCAGTACTTC
TRBV3-1,TRBD1,TRBJ2-7,-,CASSQARTGTEQYF,TGTGCCAGCAGCCAAGCCCGGACAGGGACCGAGCAGTACTTC
TRBV6-1,-,TRBJ2-4,many,CASSGGGTAKNIQYF,TGTGCCAGCAGTGGGGGGGGGACAGCAAAAAACATTCAGTACTTC
TRBV2,TRBD1,TRBJ1-4,many,CASSENWPGGGGPANEKLFF,TGTGCCAGCAGTGAAAATTGGCCAGGGGGCGGCGGTCCGGCTAATGAAAAACTGTTTTTT
TRBV24-1,TRBD1,TRBJ2-5,many,CATSDPGQGGTQYF,TGTGCCACCAGTGACCCGGGACAGGGAGGGACCCAGTACTTC
TRBV5-6,-,TRBJ2-2,-,CASSLLGATSGELFF,TGTGCCAGCAGCTTGCTTGGGGCTACCAGCGGGGAGCTGTTTTTT
TRBV20-1,TRBD2,TRBJ2-3,many,CSATSGGAKDTQYF,TGCAGTGCTACGTCCGGGGGGGCGAAAGATACGCAGTATTTT
TRBV7-2,TRBD1,TRBJ1-5,many,CASSPTGNQPQHF,TGTGCCAGCAGCCCGACAGGGAATCAGCCCCAGCATTTT
TRBV30,-,TRBJ1-5,few,CAWSVVTENQPQHF,TGTGCCTGGAGTGTCGTTACGGAGAATCAGCCCCAGCATTTT
TRBV11-3,TRBD2,TRBJ2-3,many,CASSLTAGYTDTQYF,TGTGCCAGCAGCTTAACAGCGGGGTACACAGATACGCAGTATTTT
TRBV6-1,TRBD1,TRBJ1-2,many,CASSDGTGQHYYGYTF,TGTGCCAGCAGTGACGGCACGGGACAGCATTACTATGGCTACACCTTC
TRBV4-2,-,TRBJ2-3,-,CASSKQRTADHPGTDTQYF,TGTGCCAGCAGCAAGCAGCGGACAGCCGACCACCCCGGCACAGATACGCAGTATTTT
TRBV6-1,-,TRBJ1-3,-,CASRRGSGADTIYF,TGTGCCAGCAGAAGAGGATCGGGGGCAGACACCATATATTTT
TRBV7-9,-,TRBJ2-2,many,CASSTTHGGTGELFF,TGTGCCAGCAGTACCACCCACGGAGGTACCGGGGAGCTGTTTTTT
TRBV6-1,-,TRBJ1-2,-,CASSSPRVGGYTF,TGTGCCAGCAGTTCCCCGAGGGTGGGAGGCTACACCTTC
TRBV30,-,TRBJ2-7,many,CAWLASPYEQYF,TGTGCCTGGCTGGCCAGCCCCTACGAGCAGTACTTC
TRBV30,-,TRBJ1-3,-,CAWSGVRSYGNTIYF,TGTGCCTGGAGTGGGGTCAGGTCGTATGGAAACACCATATATTTT